This TCR beta chain comes out of a study of blood T cell repertoires in COVID-19. Study-level information: From the United States, Italy and Spain came samples of acute and convalescent COVID-19.

Some clones are missing from TCRdb's copy, which holds only in-frame ones; the method was immunoSEQ multiplex PCR. The sample yields roughly 260,000 clones, about 91% seen once. The CDR3 sequence is 12 residues long. The germline CDR1 and CDR2 sequences are LNHDA and SQIVND (reference sequence). V was clipped by 5 bases and J by 7 bases, with 11 bases between them. The V call is TRBV19, the J call TRBJ1-2; D not certain. The receptor comes from a person between 18 and 35 years old with COVID-19, enrolled during active disease. Material for sequencing was peripheral blood. The CDR3 region is CASSSRRGGYTF. In nucleotides, the CDR3 is TGTGCCAGTAGTTCGCGACGAGGTGGCTACACCTTC.